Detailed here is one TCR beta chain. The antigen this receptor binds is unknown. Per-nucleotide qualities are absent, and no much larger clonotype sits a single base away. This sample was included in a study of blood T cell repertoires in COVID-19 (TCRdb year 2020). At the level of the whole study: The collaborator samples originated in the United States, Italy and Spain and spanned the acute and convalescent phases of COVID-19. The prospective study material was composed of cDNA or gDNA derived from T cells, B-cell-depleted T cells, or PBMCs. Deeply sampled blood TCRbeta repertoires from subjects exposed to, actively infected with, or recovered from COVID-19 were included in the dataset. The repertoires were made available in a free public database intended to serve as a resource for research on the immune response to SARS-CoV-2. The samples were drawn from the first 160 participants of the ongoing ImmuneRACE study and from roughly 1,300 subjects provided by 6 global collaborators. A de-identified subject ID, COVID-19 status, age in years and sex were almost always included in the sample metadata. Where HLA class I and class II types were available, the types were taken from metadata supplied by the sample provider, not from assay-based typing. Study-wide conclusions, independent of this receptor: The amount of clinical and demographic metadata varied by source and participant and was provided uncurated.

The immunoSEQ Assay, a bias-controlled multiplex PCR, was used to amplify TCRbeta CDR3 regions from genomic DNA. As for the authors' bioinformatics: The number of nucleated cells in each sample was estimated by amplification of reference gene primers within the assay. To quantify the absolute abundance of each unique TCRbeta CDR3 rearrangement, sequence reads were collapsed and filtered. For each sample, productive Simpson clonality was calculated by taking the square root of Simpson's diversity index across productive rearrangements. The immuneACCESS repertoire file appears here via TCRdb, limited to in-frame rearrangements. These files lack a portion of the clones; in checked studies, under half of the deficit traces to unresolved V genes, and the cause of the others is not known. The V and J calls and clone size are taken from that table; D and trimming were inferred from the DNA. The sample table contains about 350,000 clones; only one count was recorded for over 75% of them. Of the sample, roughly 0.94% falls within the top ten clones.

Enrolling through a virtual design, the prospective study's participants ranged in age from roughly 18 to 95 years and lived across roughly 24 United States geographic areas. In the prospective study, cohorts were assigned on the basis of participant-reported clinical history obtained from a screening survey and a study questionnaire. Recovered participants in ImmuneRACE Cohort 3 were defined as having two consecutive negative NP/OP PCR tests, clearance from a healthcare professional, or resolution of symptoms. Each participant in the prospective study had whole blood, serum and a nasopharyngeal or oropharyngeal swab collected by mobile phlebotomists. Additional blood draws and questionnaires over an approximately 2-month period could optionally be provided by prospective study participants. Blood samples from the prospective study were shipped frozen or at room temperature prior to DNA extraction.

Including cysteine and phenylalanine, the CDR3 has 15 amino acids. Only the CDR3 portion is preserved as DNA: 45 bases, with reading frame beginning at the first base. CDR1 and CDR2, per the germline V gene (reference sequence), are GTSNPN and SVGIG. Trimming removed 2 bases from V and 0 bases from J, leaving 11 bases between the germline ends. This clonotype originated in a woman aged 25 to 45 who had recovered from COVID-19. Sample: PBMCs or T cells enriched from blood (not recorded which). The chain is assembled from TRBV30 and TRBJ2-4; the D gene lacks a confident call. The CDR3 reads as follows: CAWSRAGLAKNIQYF. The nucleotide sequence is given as TGTGCCTGGAGTCGAGCCGGTCTAGCCAAAAACATTCAGTACTTC. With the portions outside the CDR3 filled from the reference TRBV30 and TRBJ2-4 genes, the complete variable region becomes SQTIHQWPATLVQPVGSPLSLECTVEGTSNPNLYWYRQAAGRGLQLLFYSVGIGQISSEVPQNLSASRPQDRQFILSSKKLLLSDSGFYLCAWSRAGLAKNIQYFGAGTRLSVL.